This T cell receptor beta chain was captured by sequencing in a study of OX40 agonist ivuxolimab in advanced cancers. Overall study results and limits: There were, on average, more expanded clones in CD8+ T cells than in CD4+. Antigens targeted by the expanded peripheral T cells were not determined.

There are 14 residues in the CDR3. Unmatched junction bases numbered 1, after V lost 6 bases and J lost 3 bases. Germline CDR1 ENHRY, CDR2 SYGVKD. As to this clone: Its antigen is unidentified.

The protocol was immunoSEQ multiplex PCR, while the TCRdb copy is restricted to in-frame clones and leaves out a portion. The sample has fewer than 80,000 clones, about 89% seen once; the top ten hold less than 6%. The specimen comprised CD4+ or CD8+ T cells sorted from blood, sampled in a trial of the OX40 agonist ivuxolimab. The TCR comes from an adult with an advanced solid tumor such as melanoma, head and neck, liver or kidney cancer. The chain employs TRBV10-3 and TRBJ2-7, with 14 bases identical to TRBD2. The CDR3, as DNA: TGTGCCATCAGAGGACTAGCGGGGGGCTACGAGCAGTACTTC. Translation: CAIRGLAGGYEQYF.